The 18 T cell receptor beta chains listed next were all sequenced from one sample in a study of blood T cell repertoires in COVID-19. Method: immunoSEQ multiplex PCR; TCRdb's copy keeps in-frame clones and lacks some. The profile shows just over 300,000 clones, approximately 83% of them singletons. Sequenced sample: PBMCs or T cells enriched from blood (not recorded which). The receptors were gathered from a man aged 25-40 years who had recovered from COVID-19.

This clone was found once. CDR3 loop: CAWSSSPGVSNQPQHF. The DNA of the CDR3 is TGTGCCTGGAGCTCATCCCCGGGGGTTAGCAATCAGCCCCAGCATTTT. The chain recombines TRBV30 with TRBJ1-5; tentative D call: TRBD1 (5 bases). Per the germline V gene, CDR1 is GTSNPN and CDR2 is SVGIG (reference sequence). Trimming removed 3 bases from V and 0 bases from J, with 15 bases in between. There are 16 residues in the CDR3.

The V call is TRBV19, the J call TRBJ1-2; 7 nucleotides align to TRBD1. Looked up from germline, CDR1 is LNHDA and CDR2 is SQIVND (reference sequence). The CDR3 totals 17 residues. V trimming: 6 bases; J trimming: 4 bases; junction bases outside the gene matches: 17. CDR3 loop: CASSSRDRVKFGYGYTF. The CDR3 region has the DNA TGTGCCAGTAGCTCCCGAGACAGGGTGAAATTTGGCTATGGCTACACCTTC.

The chain employs TRBV5-1 and TRBJ2-5; TRBD1 might be the D (6 bases). The CDR3 is made up of 14 amino acids. The ends were cut back, 3 bases at V and 3 bases at J, with 12 bases in the middle. Looked up from germline, CDR1 is SGHRS and CDR2 is YFSETQ. Here the CDR3 DNA reads TGCGCCAGCAGCTACCGCGGACAGAAAGAGACCCAGTACTTC. Amino acid sequence: CASSYRGQKETQYF.

The chain links TRBV9 to TRBJ1-5; no reliable D call. Trimming took off 0 bases at V and 5 bases at J, with 6 bases between the two ends. CDR1 is SGDLS, CDR2 YYNGEE, per germline. The CDR3 consists of 13 residues. The CDR3 sequence: CASSVAPDQPQHF. The CDR3, as DNA: TGTGCCAGCAGCGTAGCTCCGGATCAGCCCCAGCATTTT.

The rearrangement joins TRBV5-1 to TRBJ2-3; D remains ambiguous. Germline V lookup: CDR1 SGHRS, CDR2 YFSETQ. Trimming removed 0 bases at V and 0 bases at J, with 5 bases between. CDR3 length: 14 residues. CDR3 sequence: CASSLGPSTDTQYF. The CDR3, as DNA: TGCGCCAGCAGCTTGGGGCCCAGCACAGATACGCAGTATTTT.

This chain links TRBV7-2 with TRBJ2-2; 12 nucleotides align to TRBD2. CDR3 length: 19 amino acids. Germline V gene lookup returns CDR1 SGHTA and CDR2 FQGNSA. V shed 2 bases, J shed 3 bases, and the junction held 10 bases outside the gene matches. The CDR3: CASSLLATSGGLYTGELFF. DNA of the CDR3: TGTGCCAGCAGCTTATTGGCGACTAGCGGGGGCCTATACACCGGGGAGCTGTTTTTT.

The gene calls are TRBV9 and TRBJ1-1; D ambiguous. Germline V gives CDR1 SGDLS, CDR2 YYNGEE. Trimming removed 0 bases from V and 4 bases from J, with 13 bases in between. This CDR3 region has 15 residues. The CDR3 sequence is CASSVGESFGTEAFF. In DNA form, the CDR3 reads TGTGCCAGCAGCGTAGGCGAGAGTTTTGGCACTGAAGCTTTCTTT.

The chain combines TRBV2 with TRBJ2-5, with a tentative D call TRBD1 (5 bases). V was trimmed by 4 bases and J by 1 base, leaving 10 bases between them. The germline V gene has CDR1 SNHLY and CDR2 FYNNEI. The CDR3 loop spans 14 amino acids. The CDR3 sequence is CASSVWGSQETQYF. The CDR3 DNA follows: TGTGCCAGCAGTGTTTGGGGCTCCCAAGAGACCCAGTACTTC.

V is TRBV15 and J is TRBJ1-1; D not resolved. The CDR3 covers 13 residues. From germline, CDR1 is LNHNV and CDR2 YYDKDF (reference sequence). V lost 0 bases, J lost 1 base, and 3 bases lay in between. CDR3 in DNA: TGTGCCACCAGCAGAGACAAGAACACTGAAGCTTTCTTT. Its protein is CATSRDKNTEAFF.

J is TRBJ2-5 and V is TRBV7-9, with TRBD1 matching 9 bases. This CDR3 region has 17 residues. J was trimmed by 5 bases and V by 6 bases; bases with no gene match: 16. Per germline, CDR1 SEHNR and CDR2 FQNEAQ (reference sequence). CDR3 region: CASSPIISGQGEETQYF. As DNA, the CDR3 is TGTGCCAGCAGTCCAATCATTTCGGGACAGGGAGAGGAGACCCAGTACTTC.

V and J are TRBV9 and TRBJ1-2, with 7 bases fitting TRBD1. CDR1 SGDLS and CDR2 YYNGEE come from the germline V gene. V was clipped by 4 bases and J by 8 bases; unmatched bases: 20. The CDR3 is made up of 17 amino acids. The CDR3 loop is CASSPGVAGQQGLGYTF. CDR3 in DNA: TGTGCCAGCAGCCCCGGGGTGGCGGGACAGCAGGGATTGGGCTACACCTTC.

This chain connects TRBV3-1 (or the pseudogene TRBV3-2) to TRBJ1-1, with D perhaps matching TRBD1 (5 bases). The germline CDR1 and CDR2 sequences are LGHDT and YNNKEL (reference sequence). V was clipped by 5 bases and J by 6 bases, with 19 bases between them. The CDR3 is made up of 15 amino acids. The chain's CDR3 is CASSDHPGIGAEAFF. The CDR3 coding sequence is TGTGCCAGCAGCGATCATCCAGGGATTGGGGCTGAAGCTTTCTTT.

V is TRBV4-2 and J is TRBJ2-2; TRBD2 matches at 10 bases. There are 16 residues in the CDR3. The germline V gene has CDR1 LGHNA and CDR2 YNFKEQ. V was pared by 0 bases and J by 8 bases, with 6 bases of the junction left unmatched. The CDR3 loop is CASSQESAGGIGELFF. The CDR3, as DNA: TGTGCCAGCAGCCAAGAATCAGCGGGGGGGATTGGGGAGCTGTTTTTT.

The CDR3 region has the DNA TGTGCCAGTAGTATCGTCCAGTCTAGTCAGCCCCAGCATTTT. This encodes CASSIVQSSQPQHF. The rearrangement links TRBV19 to TRBJ1-5; no clear D. V was clipped by 3 bases and J by 6 bases, with 12 bases between them. Germline lookup yields CDR1 LNHDA and CDR2 SQIVND (reference sequence). The CDR3 is made up of 14 amino acids.

The genes are TRBV5-1 and TRBJ1-3, with D unresolved. The germline V and J ends were trimmed by 0 bases and 3 bases, with 10 bases remaining between them. CDR3 length: 15 residues. Germline V gene data show CDR1 as SGHRS and CDR2 as YFSETQ. The CDR3 DNA follows: TGCGCCAGCAGCTTGGAACCCTTCAGTGGAAACACCATATATTTT. This encodes CASSLEPFSGNTIYF.

V gene TRBV29-1 combines with J gene TRBJ1-1, with a possible D match to TRBD1 (6 bases). Germline V CDR1 and CDR2: SQVTM, ANQGSEA. The CDR3 spans 11 residues. V shed 8 bases and J shed 8 bases, with 15 bases lying between them. This CDR3 is CSSAPDREAFF. The DNA of the CDR3 is TGCAGCTCTGCCCCGGACAGAGAAGCTTTCTTT.

The chain is built from TRBV28 and TRBJ2-1; D is perhaps TRBD2 (6 bases). Germline V gene sequence: CDR1 MDHEN, CDR2 SYDVKM. The germline V and J ends were trimmed by 2 bases and 10 bases, with 18 bases remaining between them. The CDR3 spans 15 residues. The CDR3 sequence is CASSLGHMSGGEQFF. The CDR3, as DNA: TGTGCCAGCAGTTTAGGGCATATGAGTGGGGGGGAGCAGTTCTTC.

This CDR3 is CASSSWDSQETQYF. In nucleotides, the CDR3 is TGTGCCAGCAGTTCCTGGGACAGCCAAGAGACCCAGTACTTC. The genes are TRBV6-6 and TRBJ2-5, with 7 bases matching TRBD1. Germline-derived CDR1 and CDR2 are MNHNY and SVGAGI (reference sequence). The CDR3 totals 14 residues. V shed 4 bases and J 1 base; nucleotides not matched to a gene: 3.